Each of the 25 T cell receptor beta chains below was sequenced from the same sample in a study of T cell changes during pregnancy in multiple sclerosis. The protocol was immunoSEQ multiplex PCR, while the TCRdb copy is restricted to in-frame clones and leaves out a portion. This repertoire shows about 40,000 clones, almost 95% found once; its top ten account for around 0.8%. Here the sequenced sample was CD4+ T cells from peripheral blood mononuclear cells, taken before pregnancy. The source is a female donor with multiple sclerosis, enrolled in a pregnancy study.

The rearrangement uses TRBV5-1 and TRBJ2-7; tentatively, D is TRBD1 (6 bases). Germline V lookup: CDR1 SGHRS, CDR2 YFSETQ. V was trimmed by 0 bases and J by 2 bases, leaving 9 bases between them. The CDR3 extends over 14 amino acids. DNA for the CDR3: TGCGCCAGCAGCTTGGAGGGACAAACCTACGAGCAGTACTTC. Its translation: CASSLEGQTYEQYF.

The chain uses TRBV11-3 and TRBJ1-1; D might be TRBD1 (5 bases). This CDR3 region has 15 residues. Deletions cut 5 bases from V and 1 base from J, with 14 bases between. CDR1 is SGHNT and CDR2 is YENEEA in the germline V gene. This chain's CDR3 is CASSVSGAENTEAFF. The CDR3 nucleotides read TGTGCCAGCAGCGTATCTGGGGCCGAGAACACTGAAGCTTTCTTT.

V and J are TRBV5-1 and TRBJ2-1; the match to TRBD2 covers 11 bases. V lost 3 bases to trimming and J lost 7 bases; unmatched junction nucleotides: 9. Germline V gene lookup returns CDR1 SGHRS and CDR2 YFSETQ. CDR3 size: 16 residues. CDR3: CASSSRVAGGPNEQFF. CDR3 bases: TGCGCCAGCAGCTCTCGTGTAGCGGGAGGGCCAAATGAGCAGTTCTTC.

V is TRBV29-1 and J is TRBJ2-2, with 7 bases that match TRBD2. This CDR3 is built from 14 residues. V dropped 8 bases and J dropped 7; count of bases not matched to a gene: 13. CDR1 and CDR2 (germline): SQVTM, ANQGSEA. The CDR3 loop reads CSSSLGGLGGELFF. The CDR3 DNA sequence: TGCAGCTCCTCCCTGGGGGGGTTAGGCGGGGAGCTGTTTTTT.

The chain is built from TRBV5-1 and TRBJ2-2; the D gene is possibly TRBD2 (7 bases). The CDR3 has 15 residues. Trimming shortened V by 4 bases and J by 7 bases, and 17 bases separated the two germline ends. The germline gives CDR1 SGHRS, CDR2 YFSETQ. This CDR3 is CASSLGAGAIGELFF. DNA of the CDR3: TGCGCCAGCAGCCTGGGGGCGGGAGCGATCGGGGAGCTGTTTTTT.

V usage is TRBV11-3 and J usage is TRBJ2-7, with 12 bases lining up with TRBD2. With 5 bases clipped from V and 4 bases from J, the junction kept 0 bases outside the gene matches. The CDR3 loop spans 13 amino acids. In germline, CDR1 is SGHNT, CDR2 YENEEA. As DNA, the CDR3 is TGTGCCAGCAGCGGGACTAGCGGGTACGAGCAGTACTTC. It specifies CASSGTSGYEQYF.

The CDR3 loop is CATSRGGRGQGGTEAFF. CDR3 nucleotides: TGTGCCACCAGCAGAGGGGGCAGAGGACAGGGGGGCACTGAAGCTTTCTTT. The chain carries TRBV15 and TRBJ1-1, with 10 bases aligning to TRBD1. Germline loops: CDR1 LNHNV, CDR2 YYDKDF (reference sequence). V dropped 1 base and J dropped 4; count of bases not matched to a gene: 9. This CDR3 region has 17 residues.

The chain carries TRBV2 and TRBJ2-5; D is uncertain. Per the germline V gene, CDR1 is SNHLY and CDR2 is FYNNEI. CDR3 length: 12 residues. Trimming took 6 bases from V and 4 from J, leaving 9 bases between them. The CDR3 sequence: CASSGVVETQYF. In nucleotides, the CDR3 is TGTGCCAGCAGCGGTGTGGTAGAGACCCAGTACTTC.

This chain links TRBV5-1 with TRBJ1-1; D uncertain. This CDR3 comprises 15 residues. Trimming removed 0 bases from V and 5 bases from J, with 14 bases in between. Germline V gene sequence: CDR1 SGHRS, CDR2 YFSETQ. CDR3 DNA: TGCGCCAGCAGCTTGGCGGGTGTGTTCCGGACTGAAGCTTTCTTT. The encoded protein is CASSLAGVFRTEAFF.

The chain has TRBV15 and TRBJ1-1; no reliable D call. CDR3 size: 12 residues. CDR1 LNHNV and CDR2 YYDKDF come from the germline V gene (reference sequence). The V end was cut by 3 bases, the J end by 6 bases, with 8 bases between. CDR3 loop: CATSRVRAEAFF. DNA for the CDR3: TGTGCCACCAGCAGGGTAAGAGCTGAAGCTTTCTTT.

The table lists this clone with a few counts. The J gene is TRBJ2-7, the V gene TRBV4-2; 8 positions match TRBD2. The CDR3 is 16 residues long. Germline V gene lookup returns CDR1 LGHNA and CDR2 YNFKEQ. The ends lost 3 bases at V and 3 bases at J; junction bases unmatched: 10. CDR3 residues: CASSHSASGSGYEQYF. Here the CDR3 DNA reads TGTGCCAGCAGCCATAGCGCGAGCGGGAGTGGCTACGAGCAGTACTTC.

This chain links TRBV2 with TRBJ2-7; weak D call: TRBD2 (7 bases). The CDR3 loop spans 14 amino acids. Trimming cost V 6 bases and J 2 bases, with 14 bases left between them. Germline assignment: CDR1 SNHLY and CDR2 FYNNEI. CDR3 sequence: CASRERGGPYEQYF. The CDR3 nucleotides read TGTGCCAGCAGAGAAAGGGGGGGTCCCTACGAGCAGTACTTC.

This clone was recorded only once. The V call is TRBV28, the J call TRBJ2-7, with D possibly being TRBD1 (7 bases). Trimming removed 4 bases from V and 3 bases from J, with 19 bases in between. The CDR3 sequence is 16 residues long. Germline V CDR1 and CDR2: MDHEN, SYDVKM. This CDR3 is CASSSPQGGGFYEQYF. The CDR3 nucleotides read TGTGCCAGCAGTTCCCCCCAGGGGGGTGGCTTCTACGAGCAGTACTTC.

The CDR3 loop reads CASSVGMDSPFF. The CDR3 DNA follows: TGTGCCAGCAGCGTAGGAATGGACTCCCCGTTCTTC. V is TRBV9 and J is TRBJ2-1; D may be TRBD2 (5 bases). The CDR3 spans 12 residues. The germline V gene encodes CDR1 SGDLS and CDR2 YYNGEE. The germline V and J ends were trimmed by 0 bases and 15 bases, with 13 bases remaining between them.

CDR3 DNA: TGTGCCAGCAGTTTCCGCCTAGACCGTAACTATGGCTACACCTTC. Protein product: CASSFRLDRNYGYTF. The chain couples TRBV27 to TRBJ1-2; D is uncertain. The CDR3 consists of 15 residues. Germline V gene sequence: CDR1 MNHEY, CDR2 SMNVEV (reference sequence). Trimming pared 3 bases from V and 1 base from J, leaving 12 bases between.

The chain joins TRBV18 to TRBJ2-1; D might be TRBD1 (6 bases). V gave up 4 bases and J gave up 9 bases, with 22 bases separating them. The germline V gene has CDR1 KGHSH and CDR2 LQKENI. The CDR3 spans 16 residues. The CDR3 reads CASSLSRDTPGGEQFF. The CDR3 DNA reads as TGTGCCAGCTCACTCTCCCGGGACACCCCAGGTGGTGAGCAGTTCTTC. Full variable domain (remainder filled in from reference TRBV18 and TRBJ2-1): NAGVMQNPRHLVRRRGQEARLRCSPMKGHSHVYWYRQLPEEGLKFMVYLQKENIIDESGMPKERFSAEFPKEGPSILRIQQVVRGDSAAYFCASSLSRDTPGGEQFFGPGTRLTVL.

The rearrangement links TRBV2 to TRBJ1-5; D may be TRBD1 (5 bases). CDR3 size: 15 residues. Trimming took 5 bases from V and 2 from J, leaving 13 bases between them. CDR1 and CDR2 from the germline V gene are SNHLY and FYNNEI. The CDR3 nucleotides are TGTGCCAGCAGTCGGCCCCAGGGCCGCAATCAGCCCCAGCATTTT. This encodes CASSRPQGRNQPQHF.

The chain has TRBV19 and TRBJ2-2, with TRBD1 as a possible D gene (5 bases). The germline V gene has CDR1 LNHDA and CDR2 SQIVND (reference sequence). CDR3 length equals 15 residues. V lost 5 bases to trimming and J lost 0 bases, with 10 bases between them. CDR3: CASSSRTTNTGELFF. The CDR3 nucleotides read TGTGCCAGTAGTTCAAGGACAACGAACACCGGGGAGCTGTTTTTT.

The V gene is TRBV10-3, the J gene TRBJ2-1, with TRBD2 matching 9 bases. This CDR3 contains 14 residues. CDR1 is ENHRY, CDR2 SYGVKD, per germline. The V gene end was trimmed by 8 bases and the J gene end by 3 bases; junction bases not matched to a gene: 5. The CDR3 sequence: CAIRLAGNYNEQFF. In DNA, the CDR3 is TGTGCCATCCGCCTAGCGGGAAACTACAATGAGCAGTTCTTC.

V usage is TRBV6-5 and J usage is TRBJ2-2; D gene unclear. The CDR3 covers 14 residues. V was clipped by 8 bases and J by 1 base, with 11 bases between them. CDR1 is MNHEY, CDR2 SVGAGI, per germline. CDR3 bases: TGTGCCAGCTCCGACACCGGGAACACCGGGGAGCTGTTTTTT. It encodes CASSDTGNTGELFF.

This clone has a single count. This chain connects TRBV4-3 to TRBJ2-2; D possibly corresponds to TRBD1 (6 bases). This CDR3 has 14 residues. The germline V gene encodes CDR1 LGHNA and CDR2 YSLEER. Trimming stripped 3 bases from V and 4 bases from J, with 9 bases between. CDR3 sequence reads: CASSHPQGTGELFF. CDR3 coding DNA: TGCGCCAGCAGCCACCCACAGGGCACCGGGGAGCTGTTTTTT.

This sequence joins TRBV27 and TRBJ2-7; TRBD2 matches at 7 bases. The CDR3 sequence is 18 residues long. V lost 2 bases and J lost 0; bases outside the gene matches: 13. CDR1 MNHEY and CDR2 SMNVEV come from the germline V gene (reference sequence). CDR3 loop: CASSLGWLAAIGSYEQYF. CDR3 nucleotides: TGTGCCAGCAGTTTAGGTTGGCTAGCGGCCATCGGCTCCTACGAGCAGTACTTC.

The genes are TRBV15 and TRBJ1-3; TRBD1 might be the D (6 bases). The CDR3 contains 14 residues. The ends were cut back, 1 base at V and 2 bases at J, with 6 bases in the middle. The germline gives CDR1 LNHNV, CDR2 YYDKDF (reference sequence). CDR3 loop: CATSRGDTGNTIYF. The CDR3 DNA follows: TGTGCCACCAGCAGAGGGGACACTGGAAACACCATATATTTT. Based on the CDR3 plus reference TRBV15 and TRBJ1-3, the full variable domain is DAMVIQNPRYQVTQFGKPVTLSCSQTLNHNVMYWYQQKSSQAPKLLFHYYDKDFNNEADTPDNFQSRRPNTSFCFLDIRSPGLGDTAMYLCATSRGDTGNTIYFGEGSWLTVV.

V gene TRBV14 combines with J gene TRBJ2-1, with D perhaps TRBD1 (5 bases). The CDR3 totals 14 residues. Germline V gene sequence: CDR1 SGHDN, CDR2 FVKESK. Trimming removed 0 bases from V and 9 bases from J, with 12 bases in between. For the CDR3, the DNA is TGTGCCAGCAGCCAAGAATTGAAAGGGGTTGAGCAGTTCTTC. Its protein product is CASSQELKGVEQFF.

The V gene is TRBV28, the J gene TRBJ2-7, with a possible D match to TRBD1 (6 bases). Germline CDR1 reads MDHEN; CDR2 reads SYDVKM. The CDR3 runs to 14 residues. Trimming left V 2 bases short and J 3 bases short, with 11 bases between. CDR3 loop: CASSLGTFSYEQYF. The CDR3 DNA is TGTGCCAGCAGTTTAGGGACATTTAGCTACGAGCAGTACTTC. Using reference TRBV28 and TRBJ2-7 for the parts outside the CDR3, the full variable domain is DVKVTQSSRYLVKRTGEKVFLECVQDMDHENMFWYRQDPGLGLRLIYFSYDVKMKEKGDIPEGYSVSREKKERFSLILESASTNQTSMYLCASSLGTFSYEQYFGPGTRLTVT.